This T cell receptor (beta chain) originates from a study of radiotherapy plus CTLA-4 blockade in lung cancer. Study as a whole: Of all patients, approximately 17% responded objectively and approximately 31% showed disease control.

Points from the study as a whole: Early blood T cell clone dynamics reportedly forecast response best, with interferon-beta. Clones derived from tumor TCRs expanded in blood after radiotherapy plus ipilimumab.

This clone occurred a few times. Its antigen is still unknown. Profiled with immunoSEQ multiplex PCR; TCRdb holds only in-frame clones, not every one. Of about 39,000 clones listed, roughly 73% are singletons. Germline V CDR1 and CDR2: MGHRA, YSYEKL. CDR3 length equals 18 residues. V dropped 1 base and J dropped 0 bases, with 15 bases sitting between them. This chain links TRBV4-1 with TRBJ2-2; no clear D gene. This TCR was recovered from a human donor with non-small cell lung cancer that progressed on radiotherapy plus ipilimumab. The sequencing here drew on peripheral blood, taken from a patient treated with radiotherapy plus ipilimumab. The CDR3 DNA sequence: TGCGCCAGCAGCCAAGTAATAATGAGGTCAACGAACACCGGGGAGCTGTTTTTT. Translating it yields CASSQVIMRSTNTGELFF.